A selection of T cell receptor beta chains follows, all from one sample in a study of T-cell memory formation after mild COVID-19. TCRdb re-called the 5' RACE reads through MiXCR, storing one row per CDR3 protein. Of fewer than 400,000 distinct CDR3 sequences listed, 16% are singletons. Sequencing was done on a sample of PBMCs or a T cell subset sorted from them (not recorded which). The receptors shown here come from a man aged 18 to 30 who had mild COVID-19 (a few samples of this study predate the infection). Cell type and time point are not known. Each CDR3 is given with its conserved first and last residue. The D gene is left open where the match is weak. Not all rows give a size; the values are once, few, many and, for expanded clones, a class.

CDR3 DNA: TGTGCCAGCAGTTCCAGGGAACATGGCTACACCTTC
CDR3 protein: CASSSREHGYTF
J gene: TRBJ1-2
V gene: TRBV6-2/TRBV6-3
D gene: -
clone size: -

CDR3 DNA: TGTGCTAGCAGCCGCAACTATCAGGGGCGGGAGACCCAGTACTTC
CDR3 protein: CASSRNYQGRETQYF
J gene: TRBJ2-5
V gene: TRBV7-7
D gene: -
clone size: many

CDR3 DNA: TGTGCCAGCAGTTTCGGGGACAGGGGGCTTTTCGGTACGCAGTATTTT
CDR3 protein: CASSFGDRGLFGTQYF
J gene: TRBJ2-3
V gene: TRBV28
D gene: TRBD1
clone size: -

CDR3 DNA: TGCGCCAGCAGCTACGCGGGACAGGAGATCTCTAACTATGGCTACACCTTC
CDR3 protein: CASSYAGQEISNYGYTF
J gene: TRBJ1-2
V gene: TRBV5-1
D gene: TRBD1
clone size: -

CDR3 DNA: TGTGCCAGCAGCACTACGGGAGTTTATAGCAATCAGCCCCAGCATTTT
CDR3 protein: CASSTTGVYSNQPQHF
J gene: TRBJ1-5
V gene: TRBV7-2
D gene: -
clone size: few

CDR3 DNA: TGTGCCAGCAGCCATTTGTGGGCAGGGACCACCGGGGAGCTGTTTTTT
CDR3 protein: CASSHLWAGTTGELFF
J gene: TRBJ2-2
V gene: TRBV3-1
D gene: -
clone size: few

CDR3 DNA: TGTGCCAGCAGTCACACGCCGGGACTAGCATACAATGAGCAGTTCTTC
CDR3 protein: CASSHTPGLAYNEQFF
J gene: TRBJ2-1
V gene: TRBV7-2
D gene: TRBD2
clone size: few

CDR3 DNA: TGTGCCTCGAGACGAGGGACAGCACAGACTAGCACAGATACGCAGTATTTT
CDR3 protein: CASRRGTAQTSTDTQYF
J gene: TRBJ2-3
V gene: TRBV10-3
D gene: TRBD1
clone size: few

CDR3 DNA: TGCAGTGCTCTCTCACCGGCGGGAAACCAAGAGACCCAGTACTTC
CDR3 protein: CSALSPAGNQETQYF
J gene: TRBJ2-5
V gene: TRBV20-1
D gene: -
clone size: -

CDR3 DNA: TGTGCCAGCAGCTCCGACTGGTTTAGTAGAAACACCATATATTTT
CDR3 protein: CASSSDWFSRNTIYF
J gene: TRBJ1-3
V gene: TRBV7-2
D gene: -
clone size: few

CDR3 DNA: TGTGCCAGCAGCCCCCGACCCTACGAGCAGTACTTC
CDR3 protein: CASSPRPYEQYF
J gene: TRBJ2-7
V gene: TRBV12-3/TRBV12-4
D gene: -
clone size: many

CDR3 DNA: TGTGCCAGCAGCTTATTTAAGGTCACAGATACGCAGTATTTT
CDR3 protein: CASSLFKVTDTQYF
J gene: TRBJ2-3
V gene: TRBV7-8
D gene: -
clone size: -

CDR3 DNA: TGTGCTAGTGGTTTTAAGGGGACCGGGGAGCTGTTTTTT
CDR3 protein: CASGFKGTGELFF
J gene: TRBJ2-2
V gene: TRBV12-5
D gene: -
clone size: -